The next 10 T cell receptor beta chains were all read from a single sample in a study of Graves' ophthalmopathy and Graves' hyperthyroidism. Amplifying from RNA transcripts, the study obtained TCR beta CDR3 regions. RT-PCR with HTBI primers came first, then second-round multiplex PCR. MiXCR, run by TCRdb on the multiplex PCR reads, gives a single entry per CDR3 protein. Seen here are about 370,000 distinct CDR3 sequences, approximately 18% observed once, and the top ten hold approximately 2.4%. The material sequenced was peripheral blood. Receptors originate from an adult woman with stable Graves' hyperthyroidism.

The sample holds a few counts of this clonotype. This chain's CDR3 is CASRDRRPYEQYF. CDR3 sequence (DNA): TGTGCCAGCCGGGACAGGAGACCCTACGAGCAGTACTTC. The chain is built from TRBV10-3 and TRBJ2-7, with TRBD1 matching over 8 bases. With V trimmed by 10 bases and J by 2 bases, 7 bases remained unmatched. Per the germline V gene, CDR1 is ENHRY and CDR2 is SYGVKD. The length of the CDR3 is 13 residues.

This clonotype occurred many times. This sequence joins TRBV12-3 or TRBV12-4 and TRBJ2-2, with a possible D match to TRBD2 (5 bases). With 2 bases removed from V and 4 bases from J, the gap between germline ends came to 8 bases. This CDR3 is built from 14 residues. DNA for the CDR3: TGTGCCAGCAGTTTACAGGACTTCACCGGGGAGCTGTTTTTT. Protein sequence: CASSLQDFTGELFF.

This clonotype was observed many times. V and J are TRBV7-9 and TRBJ2-7; maybe TRBD1 (6 bases). V gave up 1 base and J gave up 3 bases, with 13 bases separating them. CDR1 SEHNR and CDR2 FQNEAQ come from the germline V gene (reference sequence). The length of the CDR3 is 15 residues. CDR3 amino acids: CASSLGAGVYYEQYF. Written as DNA, the CDR3 is TGTGCCAGCAGCTTAGGGGCAGGGGTGTACTACGAGCAGTACTTC.

In its sample, this clonotype was seen many times. The V and J genes are TRBV29-1 and TRBJ1-1, with TRBD1 matching 9 bases. There are 13 residues in the CDR3. Trimming removed 6 bases from V and 4 bases from J; junction bases left unmatched: 6. The germline CDR1 and CDR2 sequences are SQVTM and ANQGSEA. CDR3 in amino acids: CSVHRGPGTEAFF. CDR3 bases: TGCAGCGTCCACAGGGGGCCGGGCACTGAAGCTTTCTTT.

In its sample, this clonotype was seen a few times. This chain joins TRBV20-1 and TRBJ2-7; 10 bases map to TRBD2. The end of the DNA fits TRBJ2-1 better, so the J call may be wrong. The CDR3 totals 15 residues. The V gene's germline CDR1 is DFQATT and CDR2 SNEGSKA (reference sequence). The CDR3 sequence is CSAQFSGRALGEQFF. CDR3 DNA sequence: TGCAGTGCTCAATTCAGCGGGAGGGCCTTGGGCGAGCAGTTCTTC.

This clonotype was seen at least ten times. The CDR3 reads CASKLGGTGANQPQHF. The DNA of the CDR3 is TGTGCCAGCAAGCTAGGGGGGACAGGGGCCAATCAGCCCCAGCATTTT. V and J are TRBV2 and TRBJ1-5; TRBD1 matches at 10 bases. The CDR3 covers 16 residues. Trimming cost V 7 bases and J 3 bases; bases outside gene matches: 9. Germline CDR1 is SNHLY and CDR2 is FYNNEI. The entire variable domain, with the rest obtained from reference TRBV2 and TRBJ1-5, is as follows: EPEVTQTPSHQVTQMGQEVILRCVPISNHLYFYWYRQILGQKVEFLVSFYNNEISEKSEIFDDQFSVERPDGSNFTLKIRSTKLEDSAMYFCASKLGGTGANQPQHFGDGTRLSIL.

Many counts were recorded for this clonotype. The chain joins TRBV28 to TRBJ2-7; TRBD1 or TRBD2 may be the D gene (5 bases each). The germline gives CDR1 MDHEN, CDR2 SYDVKM. The V end was cut by 1 base, the J end by 4 bases, with 8 bases between. The CDR3 has 13 residues. The CDR3 nucleotides read TGTGCCAGCAGTTTATCGGGGCAGTACGAGCAGTACTTC. Amino acids: CASSLSGQYEQYF.

This clonotype was seen at least ten times. V and J are TRBV29-1 and TRBJ2-5, with 7 bases identical to TRBD2. The CDR3 is 14 residues long. Germline trimming cut 4 bases from V and 4 bases from J; bases unmatched to any gene: 9. The germline CDR1 and CDR2 sequences are SQVTM and ANQGSEA. CDR3 in DNA: TGCAGCGTTGGGGCCAGCGGGATTTTAGAGACCCAGTACTTC. Translated: CSVGASGILETQYF. The full variable domain, rest sourced from reference TRBV29-1 and TRBJ2-5, is SAVISQKPSRDICQRGTSLTIQCQVDSQVTMMFWYRQQPGQSLTLIATANQGSEATYESGFVIDKFPISRPNLTFSTLTVSNMSPEDSSIYLCSVGASGILETQYFGPGTRLLVL.

This clonotype showed up many times. The chain has TRBV10-3 and TRBJ1-1; D might be TRBD1 (5 bases). In germline, CDR1 is ENHRY, CDR2 SYGVKD. V lost 10 bases to trimming and J lost 5 bases, with 17 bases between them. The CDR3 has 13 residues. CDR3 loop: CATFIGPGTEAFF. The CDR3 nucleotides are TGTGCCACGTTTATCGGTCCAGGGACTGAAGCTTTCTTT.

This clonotype was seen only a few times. Possible read error: a much larger clone is one base away. The chain carries TRBV10-3 and TRBJ1-2; the D is unclear. The CDR3 spans 11 residues. Germline CDR1 and CDR2: ENHRY and SYGVKD. CDR3 sequence (DNA): TGTGCCATCAGTATTTACACGGGGATCGCCTTC. As protein: CAISIYTGIAF.